This T cell receptor beta chain derives from a study of memory CD4+ T cells and cytomegalovirus serostatus. V gave up 2 bases and J gave up 6 bases; unmatched junction bases: 6. CDR3 size: 14 residues. Per germline, CDR1 SGHVS and CDR2 FNYEAQ. This clone showed up just once. Its antigen remains unknown. General study findings and limits: The CMV-associated TCR signature appears largely within the CD4+ memory repertoire.

Single viable CD3+CD4+CD8-CD45RO+ cells were sorted as the memory CD4+ T cells. In the original workflow: Out-of-frame sequences were removed, leaving some 2 million distinct TCRbeta sequences. Only in-frame clones appear in the TCRdb table, and some are missing; sequencing was by immunoSEQ multiplex PCR. Clonal size and the V and J genes are those of that table, whereas D and trimming came from the DNA. The repertoire has 50,000 to 55,000 clones, roughly 78% of them found once; the top ten carry less than 1%. The TCR originated in an adult in good health and CMV-seronegative. The sample consisted of memory CD4+ T cells from blood. V gene TRBV7-6 combines with J gene TRBJ2-5; 7 nucleotides agree with TRBD2. The CDR3 protein is CASSLSGGSKTQYF. The CDR3 bases are TGTGCCAGCAGCTTATCGGGGGGTTCGAAGACCCAGTACTTC.